The next 17 T cell receptor beta chains were all read from a single sample in a study of vaccination and CD4 T cells after COVID-19. Cultured CD4+ T cell DNA was sequenced using the Oncomine TCR Beta short-read assay. TCRdb ran MiXCR on the PCR reads and lists one entry per CDR3 protein. The data contain 11,000 to 15,000 distinct CDR3 sequences, roughly 61% of them singletons. The treatment was: approximately 9-day PBMC culture with coronavirus spike peptide pools or control peptides (ViraFEST assay). Their antigens are not known. The sequenced material came from CD4+ T cells from blood, cultured in vitro. Receptor source: a human donor who had recovered from COVID-19.

The sample holds a few counts of this clonotype. J is TRBJ1-1 and V is TRBV7-9; maybe TRBD1 (5 bases). V was pared by 1 base and J by 9 bases, with 12 bases between. Germline V lookup: CDR1 SEHNR, CDR2 FQNEAQ (reference sequence). This CDR3 is built from 13 residues. The chain's CDR3 is CASSLVGAEKAFF. The CDR3, as DNA: TGTGCCAGCAGCTTAGTTGGGGCGGAGAAAGCTTTCTTT.

This sequence joins TRBV20-1 and TRBJ2-1; TRBD2 matches at 7 bases. CDR3 length equals 14 residues. CDR1 is DFQATT, CDR2 SNEGSKA, per germline (reference sequence). With 0 bases clipped from V and 14 bases from J, the junction kept 13 bases outside the gene matches. CDR3 DNA: TGCAGTGCTAGAGATTCGGGGCTCGGACTAGTTAAGTTCTTC. Protein sequence: CSARDSGLGLVKFF.

In this sample, this clonotype turned up a few times. The chain carries TRBV7-2 and TRBJ2-3; 12 bases match TRBD2. V lost 1 base, J lost 0 bases, and 2 bases stayed unmatched. The germline V gene has CDR1 SGHTA and CDR2 FQGNSA. The CDR3 spans 17 residues. This chain's CDR3 is CASSLGGLAGSTDTQYF. The CDR3 nucleotides are TGTGCCAGCAGCTTAGGGGGACTAGCGGGTAGCACAGATACGCAGTATTTT. Filled out from reference TRBV7-2 and TRBJ2-3, the complete variable domain reads GAGVSQSPSNKVTEKGKDVELRCDPISGHTALYWYRQSLGQGLEFLIYFQGNSAPDKSGLPSDRFSAERTGGSVSTLTIQRTQQEDSAVYLCASSLGGLAGSTDTQYFGPGTRLTVL.

The gene calls are TRBV19 and TRBJ1-1; D not certain. CDR1 and CDR2 from the germline V gene are LNHDA and SQIVND (reference sequence). Trimming stripped 4 bases from V and 12 bases from J, with 18 bases between. The CDR3 has 13 residues. CDR3 residues: CASSTPSALGTFF. In DNA form, the CDR3 reads TGTGCCAGTAGTACCCCCTCGGCACTGGGTACTTTCTTT.

This chain uses TRBV20-1 with TRBJ2-7; no firm D call. CDR1 and CDR2 (germline): DFQATT, SNEGSKA (reference sequence). Trimming pared 5 bases from V and 3 bases from J, leaving 17 bases between. The CDR3 spans 14 residues. CDR3 loop: CSAQPGRSRYEQYF. The CDR3 DNA follows: TGCAGTGCTCAACCAGGCAGGTCACGCTACGAGCAGTACTTC.

The chain carries TRBV7-2 and TRBJ2-7; TRBD2 is a possible D gene (6 bases). CDR1 is SGHTA and CDR2 is FQGNSA in the germline V gene. The CDR3 extends over 16 amino acids. The ends were cut back, 0 bases at V and 0 bases at J, with 12 bases in the middle. CDR3 sequence: CASSLARDLSSYEQYF. In DNA, the CDR3 is TGTGCCAGCAGCTTAGCGCGGGACTTAAGCTCCTACGAGCAGTACTTC.

This clonotype was counted a few times. The chain is built from TRBV6-2 or TRBV6-3 and TRBJ2-7; D is unclear. Trimming cost V 2 bases and J 2 bases, with 4 bases left between them. The CDR3 has 12 amino acids. Germline V gene sequence: CDR1 MNHEY, CDR2 SVGEGT. The CDR3 is CASSYLPYEQYF. As DNA, the CDR3 is TGTGCCAGCAGTTACCTTCCCTACGAGCAGTACTTC.

V is TRBV6-5 and J is TRBJ2-3; 10 bases align to TRBD2. From germline, CDR1 is MNHEY and CDR2 SVGAGI. The CDR3 has 16 residues. The trim removed 4 bases at V and 0 bases at J, leaving 4 bases unmatched. The CDR3 reads CASSSSGSRSTDTQYF. As DNA, the CDR3 is TGTGCCAGCAGTTCTAGCGGGAGTAGGAGCACAGATACGCAGTATTTT.

CDR3 coding DNA: TGTGCCAGCAGCTCTGGGACTAGCGGGGGCTCCTACGAGCAGTACTTC. Translated: CASSSGTSGGSYEQYF. The chain has TRBV7-6 and TRBJ2-7; 14 bases agree with TRBD2. J was trimmed by 0 bases and V by 4 bases; bases with no gene match: 2. This CDR3 is 16 amino acids long. Germline assignment: CDR1 SGHVS and CDR2 FNYEAQ.

CDR3 nucleotide sequence: TGTGCCAGCAGCCTGACTAGCGTACAAGAGACCCAGTACTTC. This sequence encodes CASSLTSVQETQYF. The gene calls are TRBV4-2 and TRBJ2-5; 8 nucleotides agree with TRBD2. In germline, CDR1 is LGHNA, CDR2 YNFKEQ. There are 14 residues in the CDR3. With V trimmed by 4 bases and J by 2 bases, 3 bases remained unmatched.

This clonotype was observed a handful of times. This chain links TRBV20-1 with TRBJ1-1; 7 nucleotides agree with TRBD1. Germline V lookup: CDR1 DFQATT, CDR2 SNEGSKA (reference sequence). This CDR3 has 13 residues. V was clipped by 4 bases and J by 2 bases; unmatched bases: 4. CDR3 coding DNA: TGCAGTGCTAAGGACAGGCGAAACACTGAAGCTTTCTTT. Its translation: CSAKDRRNTEAFF.

V and J are TRBV7-2 and TRBJ1-6, with a possible D match to TRBD1 (6 bases). CDR3 length: 16 residues. V gave up 5 bases and J gave up 0 bases, with 11 bases separating them. Germline V gives CDR1 SGHTA, CDR2 FQGNSA. The CDR3: CASSTTGNSYNSPLHF. CDR3 coding DNA: TGTGCCAGCAGCACTACAGGGAACTCCTATAATTCACCCCTCCACTTT.

The chain links TRBV20-1 to TRBJ2-1, with D tentatively TRBD1 (6 bases). Looked up from germline, CDR1 is DFQATT and CDR2 is SNEGSKA (reference sequence). The CDR3 sequence is 15 residues long. Trimming cost V 3 bases and J 6 bases, with 18 bases left between them. CDR3 sequence: CSARGAVLNSNEQFF. The CDR3 bases are TGCAGTGCTAGGGGGGCAGTGTTGAATTCCAATGAGCAGTTCTTC.

V gene TRBV24-1 combines with J gene TRBJ2-1; 8 bases are shared with TRBD1. V gave up 3 bases and J gave up 4 bases; unmatched junction bases: 4. The germline V gene has CDR1 KGHDR and CDR2 SFDVKD. The CDR3 consists of 15 residues. The CDR3 DNA sequence: TGTGCCACCAGTGATCAGGGGGCGTCATACAATGAGCAGTTCTTC. Translating gives CATSDQGASYNEQFF.

A few counts support this clonotype. The chain is built from TRBV20-1 and TRBJ1-5; maybe TRBD1 (5 bases). Between the trimmed V and J ends, which lost 3 bases and 2 bases, there was a span of 11 bases. This CDR3 spans 14 amino acids. CDR1 DFQATT and CDR2 SNEGSKA come from the germline V gene (reference sequence). Written as DNA, the CDR3 is TGCAGTGCTAGTGACGGACAAGGCAATCAGCCCCAGCATTTT. This codes for CSASDGQGNQPQHF.

V usage is TRBV20-1 and J usage is TRBJ2-2, with a possible D match to TRBD2 (6 bases). Germline lookup yields CDR1 DFQATT and CDR2 SNEGSKA (reference sequence). Trimming pared 2 bases from V and 2 bases from J, leaving 9 bases between. This CDR3 is 14 amino acids long. The CDR3 region has the DNA TGCAGTGCTAGATCCGGGAGTAACACCGGGGAGCTGTTTTTT. It codes for CSARSGSNTGELFF.

This clonotype was counted a few times. The gene calls are TRBV7-9 and TRBJ1-2; D is unresolved. In germline, CDR1 is SEHNR, CDR2 FQNEAQ (reference sequence). CDR3 length equals 13 residues. V was shortened by 2 bases and J by 3 bases, with 7 bases between the two germline ends. As DNA, the CDR3 is TGTGCCAGCAGCTTAATTGTGGACTATGGCTACACCTTC. Protein: CASSLIVDYGYTF.